A selection of T cell receptor beta chains follows, all from one sample in a study of T cell repertoires in cytomegalovirus infection. The antigens of these receptors remain unknown. TCRdb re-derived calls from the reads in MiXCR, one entry per CDR3 protein. This repertoire shows about 900,000 distinct CDR3 sequences, approximately 30% found once; its top ten account for about an eighth. Sequenced here: cultured CD8+ T cells from PBMCs, sampled from culture after CMV antigen stimulation. These receptors were obtained from a human donor in good health (CMV status not recorded). Some clones in this sample may be carry-over from other donors' samples. The CDR3 runs from the conserved cysteine through the conserved F or W. A D gene is named only where the DNA matches it firmly. For some rows the clone size is stated as once, few or many, or as a class when expanded; others skip it.

v_call	clone_size	j_call	d_call	cdr3_aa	cdr3_nt
TRBV28	few	TRBJ2-1	NA	CASSSTGTQFF	TGTGCCAGCAGTTCGACCGGGACGCAGTTCTTC
TRBV5-6	NA	TRBJ1-2	NA	CASSSGISDGYTF	TGTGCCAGCAGCTCAGGGATCTCAGATGGCTACACCTTC
TRBV2	NA	TRBJ2-4	NA	CAILTGEAKNIQYF	TGTGCCATCCTCACCGGAGAAGCCAAAAACATTCAGTACTTC
TRBV27	NA	TRBJ1-2	NA	CASGGPVSYGYTF	TGTGCCAGCGGAGGGCCGGTCAGCTATGGCTACACCTTC
TRBV12-3/TRBV12-4	many	TRBJ2-7	NA	CASSSPTGSRYEQYF	TGTGCCAGCAGTTCGCCCACAGGTTCCCGCTACGAGCAGTACTTC
TRBV4-1	NA	TRBJ1-2	NA	CASSQLGGTGYTF	TGCGCCAGCAGCCAATTAGGGGGGACTGGCTACACCTTC
TRBV9	NA	TRBJ2-5	TRBD2	CASSVFSGGDQETQYF	TGTGCCAGCAGCGTATTCAGCGGGGGAGACCAAGAGACCCAGTACTTC
TRBV11-3	many	TRBJ2-1	NA	CASSLPGAYNEQFF	TGTGCCAGCAGCTTACCGGGAGCCTACAATGAGCAGTTCTTC
TRBV28	NA	TRBJ1-5	NA	CASSPDPRLPDSNQPQHF	TGTGCCAGCAGTCCCGACCCTCGTCTACCGGACAGCAATCAGCCCCAGCATTTT
TRBV12-3/TRBV12-4	few	TRBJ1-2	NA	CASSTGSWGGYTF	TGTGCCAGCAGTACAGGGAGTTGGGGTGGCTACACCTTC
TRBV6-4	NA	TRBJ2-3	TRBD2	CASSPHLAGWNTQYF	TGTGCCAGCAGCCCACACCTAGCGGGGTGGAATACGCAGTATTTT